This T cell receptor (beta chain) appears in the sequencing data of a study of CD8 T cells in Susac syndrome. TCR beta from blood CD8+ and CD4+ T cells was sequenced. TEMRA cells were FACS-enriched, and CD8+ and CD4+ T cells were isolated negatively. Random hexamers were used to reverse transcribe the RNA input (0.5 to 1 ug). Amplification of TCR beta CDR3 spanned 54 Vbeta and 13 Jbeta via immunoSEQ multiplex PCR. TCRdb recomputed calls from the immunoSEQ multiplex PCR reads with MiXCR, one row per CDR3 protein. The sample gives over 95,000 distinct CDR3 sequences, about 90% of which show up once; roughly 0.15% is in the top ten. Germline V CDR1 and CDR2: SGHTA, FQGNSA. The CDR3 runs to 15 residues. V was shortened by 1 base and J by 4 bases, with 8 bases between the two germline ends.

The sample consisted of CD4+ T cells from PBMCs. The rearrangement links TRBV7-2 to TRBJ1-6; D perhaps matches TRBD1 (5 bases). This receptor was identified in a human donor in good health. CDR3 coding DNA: TGTGCCAGCAGCTTAGAGGGGAAATATAATTCACCCCTCCACTTT. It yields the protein CASSLEGKYNSPLHF.